This entry lists 12 T cell receptor beta chains sequenced from one sample in a study of beta chain features in type 1 diabetes. Study observations and caveats: When Type 1 diabetes patients were examined, their TCRB CDR3s proved moderately but significantly shorter in all four CD4+ subsets.

Expressed TCRB transcripts were sequenced because the isolated RNA had all been reverse transcribed beforehand. Using immunoSEQ multiplex PCR, the repertoire was profiled, and TCRdb retains in-frame clones only, with some absent. The sample holds about 650,000 clones, about an eighth seen once. These receptors are not linked to any known antigen. The sequencing input was naive CD4+ T cells from blood. Every receptor here comes from a man under 40 with type 1 diabetes.

The gene calls are TRBV5-1 and TRBJ1-2; D uncertain. Germline V lookup: CDR1 SGHRS, CDR2 YFSETQ. The CDR3 contains 16 residues. V was cut by 4 bases and J by 3 bases, with 19 bases left in between. CDR3 coding DNA: TGCGCCAGCAGCCGGACGGAGAGGTGGCCTGACTATGGCTACACCTTC. Its protein product is CASSRTERWPDYGYTF.

This clone was counted between two and nine times. The rearrangement links TRBV10-3 to TRBJ1-3; D unresolved. Trimming shortened V by 4 bases and J by 4 bases, and 8 bases separated the two germline ends. The germline V gene has CDR1 ENHRY and CDR2 SYGVKD. The CDR3 runs 13 residues. Here the CDR3 DNA reads TGTGCCATCAGTGCACGGGAGGGAAACACCATATATTTT. This sequence encodes CAISAREGNTIYF.

This clone came up a few times. The chain carries TRBV29-1 and TRBJ2-5, with 7 bases aligning to TRBD2. The CDR3 length is 12 residues. Germline lookup yields CDR1 SQVTM and CDR2 ANQGSEA. Trimming at V came to 7 bases and at J to 1 base, leaving 3 bases not matched to a gene. This CDR3 is CSGGGPQETQYF. In DNA form, the CDR3 reads TGCAGCGGGGGAGGGCCCCAAGAGACCCAGTACTTC.

The J gene is TRBJ2-2, the V gene TRBV7-9; D unresolved. This CDR3 spans 16 amino acids. The V gene's germline CDR1 is SEHNR and CDR2 FQNEAQ (reference sequence). V was pared by 1 base and J by 4 bases, with 13 bases between. The CDR3 protein is CASSLVGSGVTGELFF. The CDR3 region has the DNA TGTGCCAGCAGCTTAGTAGGCTCTGGTGTCACCGGGGAGCTGTTTTTT.

This chain joins TRBV7-4 and TRBJ1-2, with 7 nucleotides matching TRBD1. V was pared by 2 bases and J by 3 bases, with 3 bases of the junction left unmatched. The CDR3 sequence is 14 residues long. Looked up from germline, CDR1 is SGHVT and CDR2 is SQSDAQ. CDR3 coding DNA: TGTGCCAGCAGCTTAAGACAGGGAGACTATGGCTACACCTTC. Its protein product is CASSLRQGDYGYTF.

This rearrangement joins TRBV14 to TRBJ1-3; a weak D match, TRBD1 (6 bases). The CDR3 runs 14 residues. CDR1 is SGHDN, CDR2 FVKESK, per germline. V was clipped by 4 bases and J by 4 bases, with 11 bases between them. Written as DNA, the CDR3 is TGTGCCAGCAGCCCCAGGGGAGCAGGAAACACCATATATTTT. Translation: CASSPRGAGNTIYF.

This clone appeared a few times. The J gene is TRBJ1-2, the V gene TRBV6-6, with D perhaps matching TRBD1 (6 bases). V lost 5 bases and J lost 14, with 18 bases in between. The CDR3 covers 12 residues. CDR1 is MNHNY, CDR2 SVGAGI, per germline (reference sequence). The CDR3 nucleotides are TGTGCCAGCAGTCATACGCAGGGGACGCAAACCTTC. Amino acids: CASSHTQGTQTF.

As DNA, the CDR3 is TGTGCCAGCAGCCCACGGTCACCCGGGGAGCTGTTTTTT. This sequence encodes CASSPRSPGELFF. This sequence joins TRBV7-6 and TRBJ2-2; no clear D. The V gene lost 5 bases and the J gene lost 6 bases, with 10 bases spanning the gap. The CDR3 is 13 residues long. Germline values: CDR1 SGHVS, CDR2 FNYEAQ.

This clone showed up just a few times. The rearrangement joins TRBV29-1 to TRBJ1-1; a possible D gene is TRBD1 (5 bases). The CDR3 loop spans 12 amino acids. Between the trimmed V and J ends, which lost 6 bases and 1 base, there was a span of 9 bases. The germline gives CDR1 SQVTM, CDR2 ANQGSEA. The CDR3 region has the DNA TGCAGCGTCGGACACCCGAACACTGAAGCTTTCTTT. The encoded protein is CSVGHPNTEAFF.

The V gene is TRBV28, the J gene TRBJ1-5, with unresolved D. Germline CDR1 is MDHEN and CDR2 is SYDVKM. Trimming pared 3 bases from V and 7 bases from J, leaving 4 bases between. There are 11 residues in the CDR3. The CDR3 DNA is TGTGCCAGCAGTTTCAGGCAGCCCCAGCATTTT. This sequence encodes CASSFRQPQHF.

This chain joins TRBV5-1 and TRBJ1-6; TRBD1 might be the D (5 bases). This CDR3 has 15 amino acids. The ends were cut back, 5 bases at V and 6 bases at J, with 15 bases in the middle. The germline CDR1 and CDR2 sequences are SGHRS and YFSETQ. The CDR3 here is CASSPISGGNSPLHF. In nucleotides, the CDR3 is TGCGCCAGCAGTCCCATCTCGGGGGGTAATTCACCCCTCCACTTT.

The V call is TRBV2, the J call TRBJ2-2; D unresolved. Germline CDR1 and CDR2: SNHLY and FYNNEI. The ends were cut back, 2 bases at V and 2 bases at J, with 9 bases in the middle. This CDR3 spans 15 amino acids. CDR3 DNA sequence: TGTGCCAGCAGTGAATTTAGCATCAACACCGGGGAGCTGTTTTTT. Amino acid sequence: CASSEFSINTGELFF.